Listed below are T cell receptor beta chains from one sample, sequenced in a study of CD8 T cells in Susac syndrome. TCRdb used MiXCR to reprocess the immunoSEQ multiplex PCR reads, holding one entry per CDR3 protein. Of around 300,000 distinct CDR3 sequences listed, about 90% are singletons. The sample taken for sequencing was CD4+ T cells from PBMCs. The receptors were gathered from a human donor with multiple sclerosis. The CDR3 runs from the conserved cysteine through the conserved F or W. D genes are given only for firm matches. The listing skips clone size in some rows; elsewhere it reads once, few, many or a size class.

CDR3,DNA,V,J,size,D
CASSPGTVLGGYTF,TGCGCCAGCAGCCCCGGGACCGTGCTCGGTGGCTACACCTTC,TRBV5-1,TRBJ1-2,-,-
CASSALGTSYEQYF,TGTGCCAGCAGCGCCCTAGGAACATCCTACGAGCAGTACTTC,TRBV9,TRBJ2-7,once,-
CASGPTSGGANEQFF,TGTGCCAGCGGACCGACGTCGGGGGGGGCCAATGAGCAGTTCTTC,TRBV7-3,TRBJ2-1,once,TRBD2
CASSLTGVGGRYTF,TGTGCCAGCAGTCTTACAGGGGTTGGGGGACGCTACACCTTC,TRBV27,TRBJ1-2,-,TRBD1
CSVEEAGGGSKQYF,TGCAGCGTTGAAGAAGCCGGGGGGGGGTCGAAGCAGTACTTC,TRBV29-1,TRBJ2-7,-,TRBD2
CAADIRRVSPLHF,TGTGCCGCGGACATCCGAAGGGTTTCACCCCTCCACTTT,TRBV30,TRBJ1-6,-,-
CASLLTTTSVNTEAFF,TGTGCCAGCCTTCTTACAACTACCAGCGTGAACACTGAAGCTTTCTTT,TRBV18,TRBJ1-1,-,-
CASSQVKRSGGATEAFF,TGCGCCAGCAGCCAAGTTAAAAGATCAGGGGGGGCCACTGAAGCTTTCTTT,TRBV4-1,TRBJ1-1,-,TRBD1
CASSQEWGAAGANVLTF,TGCGCCAGCAGCCAAGAGTGGGGCGCCGCTGGGGCCAACGTCCTGACTTTC,TRBV4-3,TRBJ2-6,-,-
CASRDRRYYEQYF,TGTGCCAGTCGGGACCGGAGGTACTACGAGCAGTACTTC,TRBV19,TRBJ2-7,-,-
CASTPRSGLAGLNEQFF,TGTGCCAGTACCCCACGGTCGGGACTAGCGGGTCTCAATGAGCAGTTCTTC,TRBV19,TRBJ2-1,-,TRBD2
CASSQHRGAGLDF,TGTGCCAGCTCGCAACACCGGGGGGCAGGGCTGGACTTC,TRBV18,TRBJ2-7,-,-
CSARDSSSVGAFF,TGCAGTGCTAGAGATTCGAGTTCGGTAGGAGCTTTCTTT,TRBV20-1,TRBJ1-1,-,-
CASFRAGGYEQYF,TGTGCCAGCTTCAGGGCGGGAGGCTACGAGCAGTACTTC,TRBV6-4,TRBJ2-7,-,TRBD2
CASSQAPNTDTQYF,TGTGCCAGCAGCCAAGCGCCCAACACAGATACGCAGTATTTT,TRBV3-1,TRBJ2-3,-,-
CASSKWREVGETQYF,TGTGCCAGCAGCAAGTGGCGGGAGGTCGGGGAGACCCAGTACTTC,TRBV11-2,TRBJ2-5,-,TRBD2
CASSTGGGAGDTEAFF,TGTGCCAGCAGCACTGGGGGGGGCGCAGGGGACACTGAAGCTTTCTTT,TRBV9,TRBJ1-1,-,-
CSARESRVADTQYF,TGCAGTGCTAGAGAAAGCAGGGTGGCCGATACGCAGTATTTT,TRBV20-1,TRBJ2-3,-,-
CAWSVKAGGDTQYF,TGTGCCTGGAGTGTAAAGGCGGGTGGTGATACGCAGTATTTT,TRBV30,TRBJ2-3,once,-
CASSPVASAAYEQYF,TGCGCCAGCAGCCCTGTCGCTAGCGCGGCCTACGAGCAGTACTTC,TRBV5-1,TRBJ2-7,-,-
CASSFGGGGNGYTF,TGTGCCAGCAGTTTTGGAGGGGGTGGGAATGGCTACACCTTC,TRBV12-3/TRBV12-4,TRBJ1-2,-,-
CASSSDRLNTEAFF,TGTGCCAGCTCATCGGACAGGTTGAACACTGAAGCTTTCTTT,TRBV18,TRBJ1-1,-,TRBD1
CASSWGAGELFF,TGTGCCAGCAGTTGGGGGGCCGGGGAGCTGTTTTTT,TRBV12-3/TRBV12-4,TRBJ2-2,-,-
CASSFVGVIEKLFF,TGTGCCAGCAGTTTCGTGGGGGTCATTGAAAAACTGTTTTTT,TRBV12-3/TRBV12-4,TRBJ1-4,-,-
CASSTFRTGIYEQYF,TGTGCCAGTAGTACCTTCAGGACAGGGATTTACGAGCAGTACTTC,TRBV19,TRBJ2-7,once,TRBD1
CAWAPSGGLDTQYF,TGTGCCTGGGCGCCTAGCGGGGGTTTGGATACGCAGTATTTT,TRBV30,TRBJ2-3,once,TRBD2
CASSFTGGDQPQHF,TGCGCCAGCAGCTTCACGGGGGGCGATCAGCCCCAGCATTTT,TRBV5-1,TRBJ1-5,-,-
CASSYRGSEAFF,TGTGCCAGCAGCTACCGAGGGTCTGAAGCTTTCTTT,TRBV3-1,TRBJ1-1,-,-
CSVEEPGTAQFF,TGCAGCGTTGAGGAACCCGGGACAGCGCAGTTCTTC,TRBV29-1,TRBJ2-1,once,TRBD1
CAWSQGISYNEQFF,TGTGCCTGGAGTCAGGGGATTTCCTACAATGAGCAGTTCTTC,TRBV30,TRBJ2-1,-,-
CASSGEALGTDTQYF,TGTGCCAGCAGCGGTGAGGCTCTGGGCACAGATACGCAGTATTTT,TRBV2,TRBJ2-3,-,-
CASSEGFSDIYEQYF,TGTGCCAGCAGTGAGGGTTTTTCGGACATCTACGAGCAGTACTTC,TRBV6-1,TRBJ2-7,-,-
CAWGHLNTEAFF,TGTGCCTGGGGCCACCTGAACACTGAAGCTTTCTTT,TRBV30,TRBJ1-1,-,-
CAIKGRTGYGGYNEQFF,TGTGCCATCAAGGGGCGGACGGGATACGGGGGCTACAATGAGCAGTTCTTC,TRBV10-3,TRBJ2-1,-,-
CASSLAGQGKKDGYTF,TGCGCCAGCAGCTTGGCGGGACAGGGTAAAAAGGATGGCTACACCTTC,TRBV5-1,TRBJ1-2,-,TRBD1
CASSVTGTQETQYF,TGTGCCAGCAGCGTAACAGGGACACAAGAGACCCAGTACTTC,TRBV5-8,TRBJ2-5,-,-
CSVGPTGQAEETQYF,TGCAGCGTCGGACCCACAGGACAGGCAGAAGAGACCCAGTACTTC,TRBV29-1,TRBJ2-5,-,TRBD1
CASSYESQGLLYGYTF,TGTGCCAGCAGTTACGAGTCTCAGGGTTTGTTGTATGGCTACACCTTC,TRBV6-5,TRBJ1-2,-,-
CASSYRDHNQPQHF,TGTGCCAGCAGCTACCGGGACCACAATCAGCCCCAGCATTTT,TRBV4-2,TRBJ1-5,once,-
CASSLDLGHEQYF,TGCGCCAGCAGCTTGGATCTGGGCCACGAGCAGTACTTC,TRBV5-1,TRBJ2-7,-,-
CSAWGLAGGENIQYF,TGCAGTGCCTGGGGACTAGCGGGAGGGGAAAACATTCAGTACTTC,TRBV20-1,TRBJ2-4,-,TRBD2
CASSHPRHVTYNEQFF,TGCGCCAGCAGCCATCCTAGACATGTTACCTACAATGAGCAGTTCTTC,TRBV4-1,TRBJ2-1,-,-
CASKSTNTEAFF,TGCGCCAGCAAGAGCACGAACACTGAAGCTTTCTTT,TRBV5-1,TRBJ1-1,-,-
CASSSDRDGYGYTF,TGTGCCAGCTCATCCGACAGGGACGGCTATGGCTACACCTTC,TRBV18,TRBJ1-2,-,TRBD1
CATSRLGLEGEKLFF,TGTGCCACCAGTCGCCTGGGTCTGGAAGGGGAAAAACTGTTTTTT,TRBV15,TRBJ1-4,-,-
CASSEMGALYEQYF,TGTGCCAGCAGTGAAATGGGGGCCCTCTACGAGCAGTACTTC,TRBV2,TRBJ2-7,-,-
CAISPGGAGSGELFF,TGTGCCATCAGTCCAGGCGGGGCAGGTTCCGGGGAGCTGTTTTTT,TRBV10-3,TRBJ2-2,-,-
CASSQVPPQGPQNIQYF,TGCGCCAGCAGCCAAGTTCCCCCACAGGGTCCCCAAAACATTCAGTACTTC,TRBV4-3,TRBJ2-4,-,-
CASRRGGQPQHF,TGTGCCAGCAGAAGAGGGGGGCAGCCCCAGCATTTT,TRBV6-2/TRBV6-3,TRBJ1-5,-,-
CSVEDNRLEETQYF,TGCAGCGTTGAAGATAACAGACTAGAAGAGACCCAGTACTTC,TRBV29-1,TRBJ2-5,-,-
CASSIAGSAQGPDYGYTF,TGTGCCAGTAGTATAGCGGGGTCCGCGCAGGGCCCCGACTATGGCTACACCTTC,TRBV19,TRBJ1-2,-,-